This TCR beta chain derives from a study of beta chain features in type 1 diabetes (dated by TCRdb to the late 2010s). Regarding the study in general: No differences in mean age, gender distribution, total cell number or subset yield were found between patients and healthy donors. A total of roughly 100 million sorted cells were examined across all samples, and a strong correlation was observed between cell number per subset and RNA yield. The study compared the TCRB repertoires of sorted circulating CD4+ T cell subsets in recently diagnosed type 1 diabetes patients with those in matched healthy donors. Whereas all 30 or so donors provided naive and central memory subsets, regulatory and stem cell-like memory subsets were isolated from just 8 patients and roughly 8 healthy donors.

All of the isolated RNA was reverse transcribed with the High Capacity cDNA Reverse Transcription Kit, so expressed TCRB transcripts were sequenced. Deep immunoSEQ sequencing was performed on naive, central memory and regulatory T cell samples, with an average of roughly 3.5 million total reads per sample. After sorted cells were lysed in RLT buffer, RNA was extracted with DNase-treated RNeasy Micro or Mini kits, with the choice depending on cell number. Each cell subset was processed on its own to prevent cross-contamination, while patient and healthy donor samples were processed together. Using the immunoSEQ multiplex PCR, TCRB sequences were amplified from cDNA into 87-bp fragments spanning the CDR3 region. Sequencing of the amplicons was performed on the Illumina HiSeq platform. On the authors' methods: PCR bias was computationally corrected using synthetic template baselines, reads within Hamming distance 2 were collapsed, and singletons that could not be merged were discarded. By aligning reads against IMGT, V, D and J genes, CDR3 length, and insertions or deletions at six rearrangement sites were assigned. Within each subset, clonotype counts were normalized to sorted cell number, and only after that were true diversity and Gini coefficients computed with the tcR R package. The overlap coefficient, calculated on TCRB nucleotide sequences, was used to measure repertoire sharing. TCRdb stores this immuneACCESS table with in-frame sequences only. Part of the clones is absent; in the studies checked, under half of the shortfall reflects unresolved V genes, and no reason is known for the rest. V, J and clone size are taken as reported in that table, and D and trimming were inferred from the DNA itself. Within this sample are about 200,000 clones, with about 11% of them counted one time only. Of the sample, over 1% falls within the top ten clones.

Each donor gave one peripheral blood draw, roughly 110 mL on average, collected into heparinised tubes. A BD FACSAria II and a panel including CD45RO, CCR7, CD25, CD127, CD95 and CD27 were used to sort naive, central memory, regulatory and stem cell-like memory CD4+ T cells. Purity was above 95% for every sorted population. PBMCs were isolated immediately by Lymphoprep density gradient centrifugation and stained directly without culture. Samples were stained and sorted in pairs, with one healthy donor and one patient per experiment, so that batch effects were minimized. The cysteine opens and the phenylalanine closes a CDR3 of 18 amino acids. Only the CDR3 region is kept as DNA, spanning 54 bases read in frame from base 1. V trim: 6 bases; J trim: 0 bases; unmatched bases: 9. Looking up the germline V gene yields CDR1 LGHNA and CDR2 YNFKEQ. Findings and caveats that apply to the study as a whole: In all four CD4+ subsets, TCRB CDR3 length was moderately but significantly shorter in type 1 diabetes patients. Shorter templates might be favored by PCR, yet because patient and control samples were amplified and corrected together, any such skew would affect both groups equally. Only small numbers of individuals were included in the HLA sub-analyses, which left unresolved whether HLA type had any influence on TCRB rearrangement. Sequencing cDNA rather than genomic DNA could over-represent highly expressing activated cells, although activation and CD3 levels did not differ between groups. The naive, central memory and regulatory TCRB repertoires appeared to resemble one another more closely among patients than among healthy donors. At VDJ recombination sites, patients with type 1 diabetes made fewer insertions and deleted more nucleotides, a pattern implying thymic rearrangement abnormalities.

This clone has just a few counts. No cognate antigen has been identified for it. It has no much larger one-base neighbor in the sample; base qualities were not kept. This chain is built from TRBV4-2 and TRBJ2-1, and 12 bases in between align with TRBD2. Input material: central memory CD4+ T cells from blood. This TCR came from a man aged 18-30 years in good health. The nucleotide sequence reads TGTGCCAGCAGGACAGGGGGACTAGCGGGTAACTCCTACAATGAGCAGTTCTTC. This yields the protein CASRTGGLAGNSYNEQFF.